The clone carrying this T cell receptor (beta chain) was recorded only once. Its cognate antigen is unknown. The data were obtained in a study of blood T cells in healthy people across ages. Study-wide points: PBMCs that were unsorted prevented a conclusive naive versus antigen-experienced comparison. Researchers report that TCR beta diversity correlated strongly with naive T cell percentage. Across the age range, TCR beta diversity per million T cells fell in a roughly linear way.

Germline CDR1 is SGDLS and CDR2 is YYNGEE. The CDR3 covers 16 residues. V was pared by 1 base and J by 11 bases, with 24 bases between. Primers used in a second PCR of about 6 to 11 cycles were a sample-barcoded 5' primer and a J-beta primer mix. One entry per CDR3 protein, called by TCRdb with MiXCR from the 5' RACE reads. Among around 940,000 distinct CDR3 sequences listed, approximately 50% were seen once. Sequencing was done on a sample of blood. The source of this sequence is an older woman in good health. The V gene is TRBV9, the J gene TRBJ2-5; D call uncertain. The CDR3 here is CASSVSILGFNTEQYF. The DNA of the CDR3 is TGTGCCAGCAGCGTAAGTATTCTAGGATTTAACACGGAGCAGTACTTC.